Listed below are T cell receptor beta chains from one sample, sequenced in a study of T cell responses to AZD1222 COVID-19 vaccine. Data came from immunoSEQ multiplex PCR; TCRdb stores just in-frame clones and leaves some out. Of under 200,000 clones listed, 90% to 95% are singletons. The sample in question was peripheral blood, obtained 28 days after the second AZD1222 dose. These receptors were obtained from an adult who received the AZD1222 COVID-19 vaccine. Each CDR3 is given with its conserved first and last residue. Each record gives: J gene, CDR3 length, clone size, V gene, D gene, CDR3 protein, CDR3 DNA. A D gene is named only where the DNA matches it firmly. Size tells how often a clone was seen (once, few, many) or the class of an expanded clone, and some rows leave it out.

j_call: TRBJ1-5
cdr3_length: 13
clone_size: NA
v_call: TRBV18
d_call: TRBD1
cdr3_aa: CASSRDRNQPQHF
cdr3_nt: TGTGCCAGCTCGCGGGACAGGAACCAGCCCCAGCATTTT

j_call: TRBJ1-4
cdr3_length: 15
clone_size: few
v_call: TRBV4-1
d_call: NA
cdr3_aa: CASSPRTEVGEKLFF
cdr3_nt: TGCGCCAGCAGCCCCAGGACCGAGGTAGGGGAAAAACTGTTTTTT

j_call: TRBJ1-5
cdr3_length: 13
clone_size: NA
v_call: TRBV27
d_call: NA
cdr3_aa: CASRLGSNQPQHF
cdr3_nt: TGTGCCAGCAGGTTAGGAAGCAATCAGCCCCAGCATTTT

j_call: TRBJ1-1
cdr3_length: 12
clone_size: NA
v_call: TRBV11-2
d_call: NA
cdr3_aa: CASSFPNTEAFF
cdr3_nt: TGTGCCAGCAGCTTTCCCAACACTGAAGCTTTCTTT

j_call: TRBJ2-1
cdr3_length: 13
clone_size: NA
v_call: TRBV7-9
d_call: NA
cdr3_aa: CASSPRGRNEQFF
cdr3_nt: TGTGCCAGCAGCCCCCGGGGGCGGAATGAGCAGTTCTTC

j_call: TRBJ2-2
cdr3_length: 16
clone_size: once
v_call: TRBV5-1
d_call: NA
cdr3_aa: CASSWGNWANTGELFF
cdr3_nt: TGCGCCAGCAGCTGGGGGAATTGGGCGAACACCGGGGAGCTGTTTTTT

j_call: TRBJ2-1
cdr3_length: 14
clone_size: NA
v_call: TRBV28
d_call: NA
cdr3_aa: CASSSRRGYNEQFF
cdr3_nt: TGTGCCAGCAGCTCCCGGAGGGGATACAATGAGCAGTTCTTC

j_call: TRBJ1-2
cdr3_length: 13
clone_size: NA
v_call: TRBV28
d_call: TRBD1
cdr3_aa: CASSFRQGDGYTF
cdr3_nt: TGTGCCAGCAGTTTCCGGCAGGGGGATGGCTACACCTTC

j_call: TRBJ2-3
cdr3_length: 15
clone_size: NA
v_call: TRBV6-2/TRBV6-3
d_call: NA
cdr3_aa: CASSYYDSYTDTQYF
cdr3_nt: TGTGCCAGCAGTTATTACGACAGTTACACAGATACGCAGTATTTT

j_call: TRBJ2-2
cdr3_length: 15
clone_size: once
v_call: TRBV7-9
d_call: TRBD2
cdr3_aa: CASHTAGVNTGELFF
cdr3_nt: TGTGCCAGCCACACGGCGGGGGTTAACACCGGGGAGCTGTTTTTT

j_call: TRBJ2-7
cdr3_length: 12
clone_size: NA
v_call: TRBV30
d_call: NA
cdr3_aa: CAWKGLSYEQYF
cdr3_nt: TGTGCCTGGAAGGGGCTCTCCTACGAGCAGTACTTC

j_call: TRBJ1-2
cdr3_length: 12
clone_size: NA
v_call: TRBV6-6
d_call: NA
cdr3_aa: CASSPVRVGYTF
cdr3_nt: TGTGCCAGCAGTCCCGTGAGGGTCGGCTACACCTTC

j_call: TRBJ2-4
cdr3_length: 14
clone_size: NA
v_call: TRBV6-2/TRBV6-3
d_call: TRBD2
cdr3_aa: CASSSGGAWYIQYF
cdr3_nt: TGTGCCAGCAGCTCCGGGGGGGCCTGGTACATTCAGTACTTC

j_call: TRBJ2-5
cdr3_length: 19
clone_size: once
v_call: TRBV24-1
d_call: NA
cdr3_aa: CATSDLRQPSSHRKETQYF
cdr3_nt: TGTGCCACCAGTGATTTGCGGCAACCCTCTTCCCATCGCAAAGAGACCCAGTACTTC

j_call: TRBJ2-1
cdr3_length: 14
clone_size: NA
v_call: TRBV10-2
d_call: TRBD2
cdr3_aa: CASSETASGAPGFF
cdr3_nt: TGCGCCAGCAGTGAAACGGCTAGCGGGGCTCCGGGGTTCTTC

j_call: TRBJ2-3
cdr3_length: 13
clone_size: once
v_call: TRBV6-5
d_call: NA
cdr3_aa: CASSYDGTDTQYF
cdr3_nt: TGTGCCAGCAGTTACGACGGCACAGATACGCAGTATTTT

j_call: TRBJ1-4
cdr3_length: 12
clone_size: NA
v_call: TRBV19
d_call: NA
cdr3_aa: CASRNFNEKLFF
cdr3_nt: TGTGCCAGTAGAAATTTTAATGAAAAACTGTTTTTT